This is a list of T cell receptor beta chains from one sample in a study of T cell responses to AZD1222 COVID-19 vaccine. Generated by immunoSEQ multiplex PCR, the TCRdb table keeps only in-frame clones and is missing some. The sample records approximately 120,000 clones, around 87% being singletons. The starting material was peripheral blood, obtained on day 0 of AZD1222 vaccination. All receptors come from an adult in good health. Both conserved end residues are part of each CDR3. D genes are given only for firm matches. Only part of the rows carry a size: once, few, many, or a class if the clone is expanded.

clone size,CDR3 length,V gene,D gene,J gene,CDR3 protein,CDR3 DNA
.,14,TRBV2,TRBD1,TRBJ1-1,CASSEGTGLTEAFF,TGTGCCAGCAGTGAGGGGACAGGGCTCACTGAAGCTTTCTTT
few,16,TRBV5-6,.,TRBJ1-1,CASSGGRGPMNTEAFF,TGTGCCAGCAGCGGGGGACGGGGTCCCATGAACACTGAAGCTTTCTTT
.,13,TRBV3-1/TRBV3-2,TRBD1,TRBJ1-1,CASSLQGIAEAFF,TGTGCCAGCAGCCTACAGGGGATTGCTGAAGCTTTCTTT
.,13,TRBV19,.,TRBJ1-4,CASSTYLGGSLFF,TGTGCCAGTAGTACCTACTTAGGTGGAAGCCTGTTTTTT
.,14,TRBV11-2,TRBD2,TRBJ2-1,CASSLQLAANEQFF,TGTGCCAGCAGCTTACAACTAGCGGCCAATGAGCAGTTCTTC
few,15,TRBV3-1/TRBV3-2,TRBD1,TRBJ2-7,CASSPRDSLSYEQYF,TGTGCCAGCAGCCCCCGGGACAGCCTTTCATACGAGCAGTACTTC
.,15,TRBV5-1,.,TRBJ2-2,CASSLGDVRSGELFF,TGCGCCAGCAGCCTAGGGGACGTCCGGAGCGGGGAGCTGTTTTTT
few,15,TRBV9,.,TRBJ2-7,CASSPRGDGYYEQYF,TGTGCCAGCAGCCCCCGTGGGGATGGCTACTACGAGCAGTACTTC
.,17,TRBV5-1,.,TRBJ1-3,CASSPGEATLRGNTIYF,TGCGCCAGCAGCCCGGGGGAAGCTACTCTGAGAGGAAACACCATATATTTT
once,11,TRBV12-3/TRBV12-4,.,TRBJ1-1,CASSLATEAFF,TGTGCCAGCAGTTTGGCCACTGAAGCTTTCTTT
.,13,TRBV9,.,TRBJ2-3,CASSVVGTDTQYF,TGTGCCAGCAGCGTAGTAGGGACAGATACGCAGTATTTT
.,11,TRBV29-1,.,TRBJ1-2,CSVGQGEGYTF,TGCAGCGTTGGGCAGGGTGAAGGCTACACCTTC
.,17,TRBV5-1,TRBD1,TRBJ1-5,CASSLWGGQDSNQPQHF,TGCGCCAGCAGCTTGTGGGGGGGACAGGATAGCAATCAGCCCCAGCATTTT
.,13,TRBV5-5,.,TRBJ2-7,CASSLALRYEQYF,TGTGCCAGCAGCTTGGCATTGCGATACGAGCAGTACTTC
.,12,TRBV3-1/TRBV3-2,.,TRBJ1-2,CASSQNGNGYTF,TGTGCCAGCAGCCAAAACGGCAATGGCTACACCTTC
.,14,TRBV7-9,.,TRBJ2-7,CASSSTGFYYEQYF,TGTGCCAGCAGCTCGACGGGATTCTACTACGAGCAGTACTTC
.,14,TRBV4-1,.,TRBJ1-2,CASSQVNSVGGYTF,TGCGCCAGCAGCCAAGTAAACTCGGTAGGTGGCTACACCTTC
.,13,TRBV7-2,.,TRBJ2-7,CASSPPGHYEQYF,TGTGCCAGCAGCCCCCCCGGACACTACGAGCAGTACTTC
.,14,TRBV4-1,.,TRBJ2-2,CASSHYGSTGELFF,TGCGCCAGCAGCCATTACGGAAGCACCGGGGAGCTGTTTTTT
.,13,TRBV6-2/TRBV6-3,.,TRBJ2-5,CASSYVGQETQYF,TGTGCCAGCAGTTATGTGGGCCAAGAGACCCAGTACTTC
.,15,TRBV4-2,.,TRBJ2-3,CASSTGGQGEDTQYF,TGTGCCAGCAGCACGGGGGGGCAGGGGGAAGATACGCAGTATTTT
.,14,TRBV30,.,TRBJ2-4,CAWTRSGTQNIQYF,TGTGCCTGGACCCGATCCGGGACTCAAAACATTCAGTACTTC
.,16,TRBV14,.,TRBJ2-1,CASSPPSGSSYNEQFF,TGTGCCAGCAGCCCCCCCAGCGGTAGCTCCTACAATGAGCAGTTCTTC
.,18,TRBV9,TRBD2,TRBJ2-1,CASSVAPRLAGVYNEQFF,TGTGCCAGCAGCGTAGCTCCCAGACTAGCGGGAGTATACAATGAGCAGTTCTTC
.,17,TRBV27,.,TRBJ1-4,CASSLFPAGDGGEKLFF,TGTGCCAGCAGTTTATTTCCCGCAGGGGACGGCGGGGAAAAACTGTTTTTT
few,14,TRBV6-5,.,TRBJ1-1,CASSYLTGGTEAFF,TGTGCCAGCAGTTATCTCACAGGAGGGACTGAAGCTTTCTTT
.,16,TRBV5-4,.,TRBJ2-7,CASSLSQGVEGYEQYF,TGTGCCAGCAGCTTGAGCCAGGGAGTGGAAGGATACGAGCAGTACTTC
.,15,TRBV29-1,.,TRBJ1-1,CSVYDLPRGSTEAFF,TGCAGCGTCTACGACCTGCCCAGAGGGAGCACTGAAGCTTTCTTT
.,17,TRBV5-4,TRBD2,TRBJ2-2,CASSLGGRVMNTGELFF,TGTGCCAGCAGCTTGGGCGGGAGGGTTATGAACACCGGGGAGCTGTTTTTT
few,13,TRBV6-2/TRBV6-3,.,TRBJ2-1,CASSYAGDNEQFF,TGTGCCAGCAGTTACGCAGGGGACAATGAGCAGTTCTTC
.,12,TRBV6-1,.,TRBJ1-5,CASSEFAQPQHF,TGTGCCAGCAGTGAATTTGCTCAGCCCCAGCATTTT
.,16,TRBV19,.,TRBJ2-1,CASSIAGRGTYNEQFF,TGTGCCAGTAGTATAGCAGGGAGAGGGACCTACAATGAGCAGTTCTTC
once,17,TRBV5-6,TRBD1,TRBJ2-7,CASSWRMAGTGAYEQYF,TGTGCCAGCAGCTGGCGCATGGCCGGGACAGGGGCCTACGAGCAGTACTTC
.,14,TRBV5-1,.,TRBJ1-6,CASSLSAGDSPLHF,TGCGCCAGCAGCTTGTCGGCCGGGGATTCACCCCTCCACTTT
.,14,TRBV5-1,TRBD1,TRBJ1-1,CASSPGQMNTEAFF,TGCGCCAGCAGCCCGGGACAGATGAACACTGAAGCTTTCTTT
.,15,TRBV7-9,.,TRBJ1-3,CASSLGDSSGNTIYF,TGTGCCAGCAGCCTAGGCGATAGCTCTGGAAACACCATATATTTT
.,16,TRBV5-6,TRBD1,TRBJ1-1,CASSLGDRGIITEAFF,TGTGCCAGCAGCTTAGGGGACAGGGGGATTATTACTGAAGCTTTCTTT
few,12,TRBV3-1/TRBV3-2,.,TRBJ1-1,CASRPWAGEAFF,TGTGCCAGCAGACCTTGGGCCGGAGAAGCTTTCTTT
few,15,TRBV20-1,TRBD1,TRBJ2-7,CSASAPGQGPYEQYF,TGCAGTGCTAGTGCCCCGGGACAGGGACCATACGAGCAGTACTTC
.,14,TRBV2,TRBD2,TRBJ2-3,CASNPGLVSDTQYF,TGTGCCAGCAATCCGGGACTAGTATCAGATACGCAGTATTTT
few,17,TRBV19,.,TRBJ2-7,CASSHPGGGGRSYEQYF,TGTGCCAGTAGCCACCCCGGTGGCGGTGGTAGGTCCTACGAGCAGTACTTC
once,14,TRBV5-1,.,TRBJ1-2,CASSLEGQGNGYTF,TGCGCCAGCAGCTTGGAGGGACAAGGAAATGGGTACACCTTC
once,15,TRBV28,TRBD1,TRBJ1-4,CASSSGQGANEKLFF,TGTGCCAGCAGTTCCGGACAGGGCGCTAATGAAAAACTGTTTTTT
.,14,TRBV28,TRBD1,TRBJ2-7,CASRLPGQGGEQYF,TGTGCCAGCAGATTACCGGGACAGGGAGGCGAGCAGTACTTC
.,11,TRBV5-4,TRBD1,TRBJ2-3,CASSFGTDLLF,TGTGCCAGCAGCTTTGGGACAGACCTCCTATTT
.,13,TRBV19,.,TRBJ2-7,CASSLQTTYEQYF,TGTGCCAGTAGTCTCCAAACCACCTACGAGCAGTACTTC
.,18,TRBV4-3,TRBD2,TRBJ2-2,CASSQGTSGATGTGELFF,TGCGCCAGCAGCCAAGGCACTAGCGGGGCTACCGGAACCGGGGAGCTGTTTTTT
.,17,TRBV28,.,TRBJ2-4,CASTNSGWGDPKNIQYF,TGTGCCAGCACCAATTCGGGTTGGGGGGACCCCAAAAACATTCAGTACTTC
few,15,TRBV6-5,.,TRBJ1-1,CASSYQPGAGSEAFF,TGTGCCAGCAGTTACCAACCCGGGGCTGGGTCGGAAGCTTTCTTT
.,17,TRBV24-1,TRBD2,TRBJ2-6,CATSDPTGGNGANVLTF,TGTGCCACCAGTGATCCCACCGGGGGGAACGGGGCCAACGTCCTGACTTTC
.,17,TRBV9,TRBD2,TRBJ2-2,CASSVAPGLAGTGELFF,TGTGCCAGCAGCGTAGCTCCGGGACTAGCGGGAACCGGGGAGCTGTTTTTT
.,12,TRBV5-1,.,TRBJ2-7,CASSLQTYEQYF,TGCGCCAGCAGCTTGCAGACCTACGAGCAGTACTTC
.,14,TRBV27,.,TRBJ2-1,CASTSGDFYNEQFF,TGTGCCAGCACCTCGGGGGATTTCTACAATGAGCAGTTCTTC
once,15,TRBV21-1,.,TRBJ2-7,CASSKVALSGYEQYF,TGTGCCAGCAGCAAAGTGGCCCTCTCAGGCTACGAGCAGTACTTC
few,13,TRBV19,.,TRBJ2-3,CASSAGGTDTQYF,TGTGCCAGTAGTGCAGGGGGCACAGATACGCAGTATTTT
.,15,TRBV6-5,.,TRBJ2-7,CASRTGDSPSYEQYF,TGTGCCAGCAGGACGGGGGACAGCCCCTCCTACGAGCAGTACTTC
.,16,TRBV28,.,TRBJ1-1,CASSSYRRTRNTEAFF,TGTGCCAGCAGTTCCTATCGACGGACAAGGAACACTGAAGCTTTCTTT
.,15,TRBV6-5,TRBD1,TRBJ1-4,CASSYTDRGNEKLFF,TGTGCCAGCAGTTATACAGACAGGGGTAATGAAAAACTGTTTTTT
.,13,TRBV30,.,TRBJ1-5,CAWNEGKHQPQHF,TGTGCCTGGAACGAGGGGAAGCATCAGCCCCAGCATTTT